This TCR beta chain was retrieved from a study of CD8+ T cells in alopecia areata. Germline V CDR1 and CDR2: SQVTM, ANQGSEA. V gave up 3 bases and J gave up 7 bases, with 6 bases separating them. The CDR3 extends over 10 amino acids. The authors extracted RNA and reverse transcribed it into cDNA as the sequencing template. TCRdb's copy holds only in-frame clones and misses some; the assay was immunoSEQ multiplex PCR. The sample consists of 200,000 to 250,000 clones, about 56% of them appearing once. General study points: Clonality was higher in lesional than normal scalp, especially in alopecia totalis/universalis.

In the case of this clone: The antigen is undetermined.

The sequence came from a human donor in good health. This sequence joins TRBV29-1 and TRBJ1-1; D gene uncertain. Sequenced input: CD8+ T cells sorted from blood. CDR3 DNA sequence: TGCAGCGTTGAGGTCCTTGAAGCTTTCTTT. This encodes CSVEVLEAFF.